A single sample gave rise to the 5 T cell receptor beta chains below, sequenced in a study of vaccination effects on CD4 cells after COVID-19. Here immunoSEQ multiplex PCR was the method, and the copy in TCRdb shows in-frame clones only, minus some. The sample has 30,000 to 35,000 clones; around 78% are singletons. Antigen specificity for these receptors is unknown. Prior to sequencing, the ViraFEST assay stimulated PBMC with viral peptide pools, which expanded the antigen-specific CD4+ T cells. A roughly 10-day culture period preceded the isolation of CD4+ T cells. Each vaccine recipient was nucleocapsid antibody negative and had no prior SARS-CoV-2 infection. The sample consisted of CD4+ T cells from PBMCs cultured with HCoV-OC43 spike peptides, taken before COVID-19 vaccination. As to subset: HCoV-OC43 spike overlapping peptide pool stimulation. These TCRs come from a human donor who received a COVID-19 vaccine.

CDR3 sequence: CASSPPGQGIQPQHF. The CDR3 DNA reads as TGTGCCAGCTCACCCCCGGGACAGGGAATTCAGCCCCAGCATTTT. The gene calls are TRBV18 and TRBJ1-5; 9 nucleotides line up with TRBD1. J gave up 6 bases and V 3 bases, and 6 bases lay outside the gene matches. This CDR3 is 15 amino acids long. CDR1 KGHSH and CDR2 LQKENI come from the germline V gene.

V gene TRBV18 combines with J gene TRBJ1-3; 7 bases fit TRBD1. The germline V gene encodes CDR1 KGHSH and CDR2 LQKENI. V lost 5 bases to trimming and J lost 5 bases; unmatched junction nucleotides: 6. The CDR3 length is 14 residues. CDR3 region: CASSLTGNRNTIYF. The CDR3 DNA sequence: TGTGCCAGCTCATTGACAGGGAATCGAAACACCATATATTTT.

V is TRBV6-5 and J is TRBJ2-7, with a possible D match to TRBD2 (6 bases). Germline CDR1 is MNHEY and CDR2 is SVGAGI. Trimming left V 4 bases short and J 0 bases short, with 16 bases between. The CDR3 runs to 16 residues. The CDR3 region is CASSWGIAASSYEQYF. The CDR3, as DNA: TGTGCCAGCAGTTGGGGGATAGCGGCGAGCTCCTACGAGCAGTACTTC.

This chain uses TRBV9 with TRBJ2-7; maybe TRBD2 (6 bases). This CDR3 spans 15 amino acids. V shed 3 bases and J shed 3 bases, with 16 bases lying between them. Germline CDR1 is SGDLS and CDR2 is YYNGEE. CDR3: CASSGPGGALYEQYF. Here the CDR3 DNA reads TGTGCCAGCAGCGGGCCTGGCGGGGCCCTCTACGAGCAGTACTTC.

The chain carries TRBV6-5 and TRBJ2-1, with D perhaps matching TRBD1 (6 bases). There are 11 residues in the CDR3. Germline CDR1 and CDR2: MNHEY and SVGAGI. The V end was cut by 7 bases, the J end by 16 bases, with 17 bases between. This CDR3 is CASTHGQGRFF. The CDR3 nucleotides read TGTGCCAGCACCCACGGGCAGGGGCGCTTCTTC.